A single sample gave rise to the 3 T cell receptor beta chains below, sequenced in a study of blood T cell repertoires in COVID-19. TCRdb keeps only in-frame clones here, not all; method: immunoSEQ multiplex PCR. Of around 230,000 clones in the sample, around four fifths were seen once. The sequenced material came from PBMCs or T cells enriched from blood (not recorded which). These receptors all stem from a man aged 40-49 years who had recovered from COVID-19.

This chain connects TRBV6-1 to TRBJ2-7, with D maybe TRBD2 (6 bases). This CDR3 region has 15 residues. Germline V gene data show CDR1 as MNHNS and CDR2 as SASEGT. V gave up 0 bases and J gave up 5 bases, with 14 bases separating them. CDR3 bases: TGTGCCAGCAGTGAAGCCACCTTACAGCGGGACGAGCAGTACTTC. Translating gives CASSEATLQRDEQYF.

V and J are TRBV5-1 and TRBJ2-3; D is possibly TRBD1 (6 bases). This CDR3 has 12 amino acids. Germline V gene sequence: CDR1 SGHRS, CDR2 YFSETQ. V was shortened by 4 bases and J by 5 bases, with 8 bases between the two germline ends. The CDR3, as DNA: TGCGCCAGCAGCCCACAGGGAGATACGCAGTATTTT. It is translated as CASSPQGDTQYF.

The rearrangement uses TRBV20-1 and TRBJ1-2; D call uncertain. V dropped 3 bases and J dropped 8 bases, with 4 bases sitting between them. Germline lookup yields CDR1 DFQATT and CDR2 SNEGSKA (reference sequence). The CDR3 is made up of 9 amino acids. Here the CDR3 reads CSASIGYTF. In DNA, the CDR3 is TGCAGTGCTAGTATAGGCTACACCTTC.